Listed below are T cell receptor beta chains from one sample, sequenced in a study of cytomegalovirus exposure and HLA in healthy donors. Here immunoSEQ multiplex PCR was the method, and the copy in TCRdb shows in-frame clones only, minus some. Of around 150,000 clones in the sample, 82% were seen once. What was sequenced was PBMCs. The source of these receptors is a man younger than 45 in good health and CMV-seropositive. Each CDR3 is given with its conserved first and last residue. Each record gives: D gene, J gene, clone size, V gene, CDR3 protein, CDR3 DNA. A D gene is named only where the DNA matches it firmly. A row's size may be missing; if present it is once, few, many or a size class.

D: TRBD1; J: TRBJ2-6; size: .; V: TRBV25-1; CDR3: CASSTDRGLAGANVLTF; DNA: TGTGCCAGCAGTACTGACAGGGGGCTAGCAGGGGCCAACGTCCTGACTTTC
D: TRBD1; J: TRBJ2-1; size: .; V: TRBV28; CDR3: CANKFGGTGGTSVNEQFF; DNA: TGTGCCAACAAGTTTGGTGGGACAGGGGGCACTTCGGTCAATGAGCAGTTCTTC
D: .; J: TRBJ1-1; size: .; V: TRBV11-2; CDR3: CASSSGTEAFF; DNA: TGTGCCAGCAGCTCGGGGACTGAAGCTTTCTTT
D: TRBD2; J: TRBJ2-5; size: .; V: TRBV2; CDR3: CASSGQGLAEETQYF; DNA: TGTGCCAGCAGTGGTCAGGGACTAGCCGAAGAGACCCAGTACTTC
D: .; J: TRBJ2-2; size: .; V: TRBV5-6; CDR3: CASSLSDPVTGELFF; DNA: TGTGCCAGCAGCCTAAGCGATCCCGTCACCGGGGAGCTGTTTTTT
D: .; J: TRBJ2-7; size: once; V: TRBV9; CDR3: CASSLSGTDSYEQYF; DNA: TGTGCCAGCAGCCTCTCCGGGACTGATTCCTACGAGCAGTACTTC
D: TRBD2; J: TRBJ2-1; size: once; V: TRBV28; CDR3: CASSTSGRWDEQFF; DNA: TGTGCCAGCAGTACTAGCGGGAGGTGGGATGAGCAGTTCTTC
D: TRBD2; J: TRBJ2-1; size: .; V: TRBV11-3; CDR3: CASSSQAGSYNEQFF; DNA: TGTGCCAGCAGCTCTCAAGCGGGGTCCTACAATGAGCAGTTCTTC
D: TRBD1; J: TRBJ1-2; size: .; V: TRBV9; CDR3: CASSPRQGNYGYTF; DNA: TGTGCCAGCAGCCCCCGACAGGGTAACTATGGCTACACCTTC
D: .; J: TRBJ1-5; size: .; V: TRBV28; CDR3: CASSRGGSNQPQHF; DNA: TGTGCCAGCAGCCGAGGTGGGAGCAATCAGCCCCAGCATTTT
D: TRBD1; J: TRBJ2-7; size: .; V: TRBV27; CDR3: CASMMRQGRFYEQYF; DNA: TGTGCCAGCATGATGAGACAGGGAAGATTCTACGAGCAGTACTTC
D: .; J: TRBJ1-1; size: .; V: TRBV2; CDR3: CASSYRNTEAFF; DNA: TGTGCCAGCAGTTACAGGAACACTGAAGCTTTCTTT
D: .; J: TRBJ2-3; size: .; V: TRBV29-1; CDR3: CSVVWAGTTGDTQYF; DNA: TGCAGCGTCGTATGGGCGGGGACGACGGGAGATACGCAGTATTTT
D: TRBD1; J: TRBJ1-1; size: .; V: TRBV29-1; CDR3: CSVNRDRGTEAFF; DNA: TGCAGCGTCAACCGGGACAGGGGCACTGAAGCTTTCTTT
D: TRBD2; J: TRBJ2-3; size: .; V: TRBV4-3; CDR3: CASSQGLAGGPTDTQYF; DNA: TGCGCCAGCAGCCAGGGACTAGCGGGGGGCCCCACAGATACGCAGTATTTT
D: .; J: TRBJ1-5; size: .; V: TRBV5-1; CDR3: CASSLWGGLGNQPQHF; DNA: TGCGCCAGCAGCCTATGGGGGGGTTTAGGCAATCAGCCCCAGCATTTT
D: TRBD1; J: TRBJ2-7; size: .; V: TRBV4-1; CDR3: CASSPLDRDEQYF; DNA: TGCGCCAGCAGCCCCCTGGACAGGGACGAGCAGTACTTC
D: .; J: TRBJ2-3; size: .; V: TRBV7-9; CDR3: CASSLNTGSTDTQYF; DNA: TGTGCCAGCAGCTTAAATACAGGGTCCACAGATACGCAGTATTTT
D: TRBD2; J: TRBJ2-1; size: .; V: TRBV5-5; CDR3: CASSFSGIYNEQFF; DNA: TGTGCCAGCAGCTTTAGCGGGATTTACAATGAGCAGTTCTTC
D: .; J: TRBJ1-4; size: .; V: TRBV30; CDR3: CAWSGKDTGGREKLFF; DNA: TGTGCCTGGAGTGGGAAAGACACAGGTGGGCGTGAAAAACTGTTTTTT
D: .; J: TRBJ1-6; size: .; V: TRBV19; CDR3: CATSTASYSPLHF; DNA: TGTGCCACCTCGACAGCGTCATATTCACCCCTCCACTTT
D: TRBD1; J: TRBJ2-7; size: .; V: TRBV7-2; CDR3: CASSSQGARNEQYF; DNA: TGTGCCAGCAGCTCCCAGGGGGCGAGAAACGAGCAGTACTTC
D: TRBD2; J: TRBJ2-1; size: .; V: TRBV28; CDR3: CATRRSSGGEQFF; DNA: TGTGCCACTCGGAGATCTAGCGGGGGGGAGCAGTTCTTC
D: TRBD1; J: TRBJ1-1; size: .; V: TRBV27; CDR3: CASARQGAPNTEAFF; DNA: TGTGCCAGCGCAAGACAGGGGGCACCGAACACTGAAGCTTTCTTT